A single sample gave rise to the 32 T cell receptor beta chains below, sequenced in a study of T-cell reconstitution after alpha-beta-depleted transplantation in children. It was with unique molecular identifiers that the TCRbeta library was prepared. Each CDR3 protein is one row after TCRdb ran MiXCR on the PCR reads. The sample has some 550,000 distinct CDR3 sequences, more than 20% seen once. Specimen: PBMCs, mostly from graft donor cells, collected 360 days after TCRalphabeta/CD19-depleted stem cell transplant. These TCRs come from a boy under three years old who had a stem cell transplant for acute myeloid leukemia, so the T cells may come from the graft donor.

CDR3 in amino acids: CSAKWGTELAKNIQYF. In nucleotides, the CDR3 is TGCAGTGCTAAGTGGGGCACAGAACTAGCCAAAAACATTCAGTACTTC. The chain combines TRBV20-1 with TRBJ2-4, with D possibly being TRBD1 (5 bases). Germline V CDR1 and CDR2: DFQATT, SNEGSKA (reference sequence). The CDR3 has 16 residues. Trimming removed 4 bases at V and 0 bases at J, with 16 bases between.

The chain employs TRBV7-8 and TRBJ2-7; 8 bases agree with TRBD1. This CDR3 is built from 16 residues. V lost 5 bases and J lost 4; bases outside the gene matches: 13. Germline CDR1 SGHVS, CDR2 FQNEAQ. CDR3 nucleotides: TGTGCCAGCAGCGTACAACCGACAGGGGTGAATTACGAGCAGTACTTC. It encodes CASSVQPTGVNYEQYF.

Here the CDR3 DNA reads TGTGCCAGCAGCTTAGCGGGACTAGCGGGGGATTACAATGAGCAGTTCTTC. It encodes CASSLAGLAGDYNEQFF. The rearrangement links TRBV7-8 to TRBJ2-1; TRBD2 matches 14 bases. The CDR3 is 17 amino acids. Per the germline V gene, CDR1 is SGHVS and CDR2 is FQNEAQ. Unmatched junction bases numbered 2, after V lost 0 bases and J lost 4 bases.

The V and J genes are TRBV20-1 and TRBJ1-5; no clear D. The CDR3 has 16 amino acids. CDR1 DFQATT and CDR2 SNEGSKA come from the germline V gene (reference sequence). V lost 1 base and J lost 0, with 13 bases in between. CDR3 sequence (DNA): TGCAGTGCTAGAGCCAGGAGGATTTATAGCAATCAGCCCCAGCATTTT. Amino acid sequence: CSARARRIYSNQPQHF.

The table lists this clonotype with a few counts. This chain connects TRBV29-1 to TRBJ1-1; unclear D gene. Germline V gives CDR1 SQVTM, CDR2 ANQGSEA. V was clipped by 3 bases and J by 3 bases, with 11 bases between them. The CDR3 totals 13 residues. CDR3 DNA sequence: TGCAGCGTTGATGATGAGGTCCACACTGAAGCTTTCTTT. Translated: CSVDDEVHTEAFF. Full variable domain (missing parts from reference TRBV29-1 and TRBJ1-1): SAVISQKPSRDICQRGTSLTIQCQVDSQVTMMFWYRQQPGQSLTLIATANQGSEATYESGFVIDKFPISRPNLTFSTLTVSNMSPEDSSIYLCSVDDEVHTEAFFGQGTRLTVV.

The chain couples TRBV12-3 or TRBV12-4 to TRBJ2-1, with TRBD2 identical over 7 bases. The CDR3 has 13 amino acids. Trimming removed 6 bases from V and 10 bases from J; junction bases left unmatched: 9. The DNA for the CDR3 is TGTGCCAGCAGCGTAAGCGGGGTACTCGAGCAGTTCTTC. Protein product: CASSVSGVLEQFF.

This clonotype was seen ten or more times. The chain employs TRBV11-2 and TRBJ2-5, with TRBD1 identical over 9 bases. The CDR3 length is 15 residues. Germline values: CDR1 SGHAT, CDR2 FQNNGV. J was trimmed by 1 base and V by 3 bases; bases with no gene match: 3. The CDR3 reads CASSFNRGPQETQYF. The CDR3 DNA reads TGTGCCAGCAGCTTCAACAGGGGGCCCCAAGAGACCCAGTACTTC. Complete variable domain (other parts from reference TRBV11-2 and TRBJ2-5): EAGVAQSPRYKIIEKRQSVAFWCNPISGHATLYWYQQILGQGPKLLIQFQNNGVVDDSQLPKDRFSAERLKGVDSTLKIQPAKLEDSAVYLCASSFNRGPQETQYFGPGTRLLVL.

This clonotype appeared a few times. The chain is built from TRBV7-9 and TRBJ1-4; perhaps TRBD1 as D (6 bases). The CDR3 loop spans 14 amino acids. V dropped 5 bases and J dropped 7 bases, with 14 bases sitting between them. CDR1 SEHNR and CDR2 FQNEAQ come from the germline V gene (reference sequence). CDR3 in amino acids: CASSHTGSGEKLFF. In DNA, the CDR3 is TGTGCCAGCAGCCACACAGGGAGCGGTGAAAAACTGTTTTTT.

This chain uses TRBV4-2 with TRBJ1-1; D is undetermined. CDR3 length equals 14 residues. Germline CDR1 and CDR2: LGHNA and YNFKEQ. V dropped 4 bases and J dropped 8 bases, with 17 bases sitting between them. CDR3 sequence: CASSLTRPDQEAFF. The CDR3 coding sequence is TGTGCCAGCAGCCTGACCCGACCCGACCAAGAAGCTTTCTTT.

V usage is TRBV28 and J usage is TRBJ2-1; D is possibly TRBD2 (6 bases). The CDR3 is 17 residues long. Germline CDR1 is MDHEN and CDR2 is SYDVKM. With 6 bases removed from V and 9 bases from J, the gap between germline ends came to 27 bases. In nucleotides, the CDR3 is TGTGCCAGCAGGAGAGGGTCTTATGGGACTGTCACAATTGAGCAGTTCTTC. Its protein is CASRRGSYGTVTIEQFF.

The genes are TRBV5-1 and TRBJ1-4; the D is unclear. From germline, CDR1 is SGHRS and CDR2 YFSETQ. The germline V and J ends were trimmed by 0 bases and 8 bases, with 8 bases remaining between them. There are 13 residues in the CDR3. CDR3 region: CASSLAPAEKLFF. The DNA of the CDR3 is TGCGCCAGCAGCTTGGCCCCAGCCGAAAAACTGTTTTTT.

The chain joins TRBV20-1 to TRBJ2-7, with TRBD1 identical over 8 bases. The CDR3 has 15 residues. Germline lookup yields CDR1 DFQATT and CDR2 SNEGSKA (reference sequence). V shed 0 bases, J shed 1 base, and the junction held 5 bases outside the gene matches. In DNA form, the CDR3 reads TGCAGTGCTAGAGATCCGGGACAGGAGTCCTACGAGCAGTACGTC. Encoded protein: CSARDPGQESYEQYV.

There are many counts of this clonotype. The genes are TRBV21-1 and TRBJ2-7; TRBD2, the table's D call, was not compared with the DNA. TRBV21-1 is termed a pseudogene. CDR3 length: 16 residues. As DNA, the CDR3 is TGTGCCAGCAGCAACTTGCCCGGGACAGCGGACCACGAGCAGTACGTC. Translating it yields CASSNLPGTADHEQYV.

The CDR3 sequence is CASSPILAGDLTQYF. In nucleotides, the CDR3 is TGTGCCAGCTCACCAATCCTAGCGGGGGACCTTACGCAGTATTTT. The chain employs TRBV18 and TRBJ2-3, with TRBD2 matching over 10 bases. Germline V gene data show CDR1 as KGHSH and CDR2 as LQKENI. Trimming cost V 2 bases and J 8 bases; bases outside gene matches: 7. This CDR3 comprises 15 residues.

This chain joins TRBV4-3 and TRBJ2-2; D is undetermined. The V and J ends lost 5 bases and 4 bases respectively, with 14 bases between them. The CDR3 is 15 residues long. Germline CDR1 is LGHNA and CDR2 is YSLEER. DNA for the CDR3: TGCGCCAGCAGCGAGTCCGAGACCATCACCGGGGAGCTGTTTTTT. It specifies CASSESETITGELFF.

This chain connects TRBV21-1 to TRBJ2-1; TRBD1, the table's D call, was not compared with the DNA. TRBV21-1 is assigned pseudogene status. CDR3 length equals 16 residues. CDR3: CASRYTVRGERVKQFF. The CDR3 nucleotides are TGTGCCAGCAGATACACAGTACGGGGGGAGAGGGTGAAACAGTTCTTC.

This clonotype appeared many times. The rearrangement links TRBV12-3 or TRBV12-4 to TRBJ2-3, with D uncertain. Trimming pared 11 bases from V and 1 base from J, leaving 10 bases between. CDR3 size: 12 residues. CDR3 DNA: TGTGCCGTGCAAATCCGCACAGATACGCAGTATTTT. It specifies CAVQIRTDTQYF.

This clonotype was seen ten or more times. CDR3: CASSLVAGTDTQYF. CDR3 DNA: TGTGCCAGCAGTTTAGTTGCTGGCACAGATACGCAGTATTTT. The chain has TRBV12-3 or TRBV12-4 and TRBJ2-3; D remains ambiguous. The CDR3 runs to 14 residues. Trimming shortened V by 1 base and J by 1 base, and 6 bases separated the two germline ends.

This clonotype was counted ten times or more. The V and J genes are TRBV12-3 or TRBV12-4 and TRBJ2-5; 8 bases line up with TRBD1. Trimming cost V 3 bases and J 3 bases; bases outside gene matches: 9. The CDR3 sequence is 16 residues long. The CDR3 DNA sequence: TGTGCCAGCAGTTTCCCGGACAGGGACCCAAAAGAGACCCAGTACTTC. It is translated as CASSFPDRDPKETQYF.

A few counts support this clonotype. The chain carries TRBV5-6 and TRBJ2-7; the D is unclear. Germline V gene sequence: CDR1 SGHDT, CDR2 YYEEEE. The CDR3 runs to 11 residues. The V gene lost 2 bases and the J gene lost 5 bases, with 5 bases spanning the gap. The CDR3 DNA reads TGTGCCAGCAGCTTCCGGGACGAGCAGTACTTC. Its translation is CASSFRDEQYF.

The CDR3 DNA reads TGTGCCAGCAGCCCTGAATTAACCGGGGAGCTGTTTTTT. It translates to CASSPELTGELFF. J is TRBJ2-2 and V is TRBV7-6, with D unresolved. This CDR3 comprises 13 residues. Between the trimmed V and J ends, which lost 5 bases and 5 bases, there was a span of 9 bases. CDR1 and CDR2 (germline): SGHVS, FNYEAQ. Based on the CDR3 plus reference TRBV7-6 and TRBJ2-2, the full variable domain is GAGVSQSPRYKVTKRGQDVALRCDPISGHVSLYWYRQALGQGPEFLTYFNYEAQQDKSGLPNDRFSAERPEGSISTLTIQRTEQRDSAMYRCASSPELTGELFFGEGSRLTVL.

The chain has TRBV5-1 and TRBJ2-3, with TRBD2 matching over 11 bases. This CDR3 is 17 amino acids long. Germline CDR1 is SGHRS and CDR2 is YFSETQ. Germline trimming cut 1 base from V and 5 bases from J; bases unmatched to any gene: 9. The CDR3 DNA sequence: TGCGCCAGCAGCTTGAGACTTAGCGGGGGGGCAGGAGATACGCAGTATTTT. As protein: CASSLRLSGGAGDTQYF.

The CDR3 protein is CASSLASGGLIITDTQYF. The CDR3 DNA reads TGTGCCAGCAGTTTAGCTAGCGGGGGACTCATTATCACAGATACGCAGTATTTT. V gene TRBV12-3 or TRBV12-4 combines with J gene TRBJ2-3; 9 nucleotides match TRBD2. The CDR3 has 18 residues. The V segment lost 0 bases and the J segment 2 bases; nucleotides outside the gene matches: 9.

This clonotype appeared many times. This rearrangement joins TRBV19 to TRBJ2-7, with D unresolved. CDR1 is LNHDA and CDR2 is SQIVND in the germline V gene (reference sequence). V was trimmed by 7 bases and J by 5 bases, leaving 21 bases between them. The CDR3 is 15 amino acids. CDR3 protein: CASTPGPALLDEQYF. The CDR3 nucleotides are TGTGCCAGTACTCCCGGTCCCGCGCTTTTGGACGAGCAGTACTTC.

This clonotype came up many times. The chain uses TRBV12-3 or TRBV12-4 and TRBJ1-1; perhaps TRBD1 as D (6 bases). The CDR3 has 14 amino acids. Trimming left V 6 bases short and J 2 bases short, with 13 bases between. The CDR3 protein is CASSQGPGNTEAFF. The CDR3 region has the DNA TGTGCCAGCAGCCAGGGGCCAGGTAACACTGAAGCTTTCTTT.

This chain links TRBV20-1 with TRBJ2-7, with TRBD1 as a possible D gene (5 bases). Trimming left V 1 base short and J 2 bases short, with 15 bases between. CDR3 size: 15 residues. Germline values: CDR1 DFQATT, CDR2 SNEGSKA (reference sequence). In DNA, the CDR3 is TGCAGTGCTAGAGGGTTCCTCACAGGAACCTACGAGCAGTACGTC. The encoded protein is CSARGFLTGTYEQYV.

This clonotype was seen more than once but under ten times. The CDR3 bases are TGCGCCAGCAGCCAGGACAGGGGGCATCAAGAGACCCAGTACTTC. Its protein product is CASSQDRGHQETQYF. This chain connects TRBV4-3 to TRBJ2-5; 11 bases agree with TRBD1. Unmatched junction bases numbered 2, after V lost 3 bases and J lost 2 bases. This CDR3 is 15 amino acids long. From germline, CDR1 is LGHNA and CDR2 YSLEER.

The chain links TRBV27 to TRBJ2-2; no clear D. The V end was cut by 6 bases, the J end by 5 bases, with 13 bases between. CDR3 size: 14 residues. Germline CDR1 MNHEY, CDR2 SMNVEV (reference sequence). As DNA, the CDR3 is TGTGCCAGCAGCCTCAAACCGGTGACCGGGGAGCTGTTTTTT. As protein: CASSLKPVTGELFF.

In its sample, this clonotype was seen a few times. J is TRBJ1-2 and V is TRBV7-6, with D perhaps matching TRBD1 (5 bases). The CDR3 has 17 amino acids. Germline V CDR1 and CDR2: SGHVS, FNYEAQ. V was trimmed by 3 bases and J by 2 bases, leaving 19 bases between them. The CDR3 region is CASSFYPGASTNYGYTF. DNA for the CDR3: TGTGCCAGCAGCTTCTATCCCGGGGCATCGACCAACTATGGCTACACCTTC.

This sequence joins TRBV6-2 or TRBV6-3 and TRBJ1-1; the match to TRBD1 covers 7 bases. Per the germline V gene, CDR1 is MNHEY and CDR2 is SVGEGT. The V and J ends lost 6 bases and 11 bases, in that order; junction bases with no gene match: 9. This CDR3 has 12 amino acids. The CDR3, as DNA: TGTGCCAGCAGCCAAACGACAGGGCGGGCTTTCTTT. Amino acid sequence: CASSQTTGRAFF.

V usage is TRBV12-3 or TRBV12-4 and J usage is TRBJ2-7; D remains ambiguous. Trimming cost V 6 bases and J 2 bases, with 17 bases left between them. This CDR3 is 15 amino acids long. The CDR3 region is CASSAPPRPTYEQYF. In DNA form, the CDR3 reads TGTGCCAGCAGCGCCCCCCCTAGGCCTACCTACGAGCAGTACTTC.

This clonotype has ten or more counts. V gene TRBV27 combines with J gene TRBJ2-3; D remains ambiguous. CDR3 length: 12 residues. V dropped 6 bases and J dropped 6 bases, with 10 bases sitting between them. Germline CDR1 is MNHEY and CDR2 is SMNVEV (reference sequence). CDR3 in amino acids: CASRGLDDTQYF. Written as DNA, the CDR3 is TGTGCCAGCAGGGGCTTGGATGATACGCAGTATTTT.